The 13 T cell receptor beta chains given below trace back to one sample, sequenced in a study of cytomegalovirus exposure and HLA in healthy donors. The study ran its PCR with 60 Vbeta and 13 Jbeta primers. Sequencing used immunoSEQ multiplex PCR; TCRdb keeps in-frame clones, though not all of them. The sample lists about 87,000 clones; about 68% were seen once. The sequencing sample was made of PBMCs. The receptors derive from a man aged 25 to 40 in good health and CMV-seropositive.

V usage is TRBV28 and J usage is TRBJ1-2; no clear D gene. CDR3 length: 15 residues. Germline CDR1 reads MDHEN; CDR2 reads SYDVKM. The germline V and J ends were trimmed by 4 bases and 4 bases, with 16 bases remaining between them. The CDR3 loop is CASSSRLQPVYGYTF. In DNA, the CDR3 is TGTGCCAGCAGTTCCCGCTTACAGCCGGTCTATGGCTACACCTTC.

This clone was found a few times. One junction end disagrees with the germline gene, perhaps due to a read error. The rearrangement links TRBV7-7 to TRBJ1-2; D gene uncertain. CDR1 and CDR2 from the germline V gene are SSHAT and FNYEAQ (reference sequence). There are 15 residues in the CDR3. CDR3 amino acids: CASRLRDTSNYGYTF. The CDR3 bases are TGTGCTAGCAGACTCCGAGACACGTCTAACTATGGCTACACCTTC.

The chain employs TRBV28 and TRBJ2-4, with D perhaps TRBD2 (6 bases). V dropped 5 bases and J dropped 0 bases, with 11 bases sitting between them. The CDR3 has 15 amino acids. The germline V gene has CDR1 MDHEN and CDR2 SYDVKM. For the CDR3, the DNA is TGTGCCAGCAGTACTCCGGGGGTAGCCAAAAACATTCAGTACTTC. This translates into CASSTPGVAKNIQYF.

CDR3 in DNA: TGTGCCAGCAGCGTAGGACCCGAGGGCTATGGCTACACCTTC. Encoded protein: CASSVGPEGYGYTF. V is TRBV9 and J is TRBJ1-2; no firm D call. Germline CDR1 SGDLS, CDR2 YYNGEE. The length of the CDR3 is 14 residues. Trimming stripped 0 bases from V and 4 bases from J, with 10 bases between.

The chain recombines TRBV28 with TRBJ2-3; the match to TRBD2 covers 7 bases. CDR1 is MDHEN and CDR2 is SYDVKM in the germline V gene. CDR3 size: 15 residues. Losses at the gene ends were 5 bases for V and 2 bases for J; bases not matched to a gene: 7. CDR3 region: CASSVGGRDTDTQYF. DNA for the CDR3: TGTGCCAGCAGTGTGGGGGGGAGGGACACAGATACGCAGTATTTT.

The genes are TRBV25-1 and TRBJ1-5, with TRBD1 as a possible D gene (6 bases). V lost 3 bases, J lost 8 bases, and 14 bases lay in between. This CDR3 contains 14 residues. CDR1 is MGHDK and CDR2 is SYGVNS in the germline V gene. The CDR3 DNA follows: TGTGCCAGCAGTGAGAATCGGGACATGAAGCCCCAGCATTTT. Its translation is CASSENRDMKPQHF.

Details on this clone: At one end, the junction sequence differs from germline, possibly due to a read error. The V and J genes are TRBV5-6 and TRBJ1-2, with TRBD1 identical over 8 bases. This CDR3 is 15 amino acids long. Germline CDR1 and CDR2: SGHDT and YYEEEE. CDR3 nucleotide sequence: TGTGCCAGCAGCCCGTTGGACAGGGATGACTATGGCTACCCCTTC. Translation: CASSPLDRDDYGYPF.

This chain uses TRBV25-1 with TRBJ2-5; maybe TRBD2 (6 bases). The DNA end is more similar to TRBJ2-7, so the J call may be wrong. This CDR3 has 13 amino acids. Germline V gene data show CDR1 as MGHDK and CDR2 as SYGVNS. The CDR3 reads CASSAGETYEQYF. The CDR3 nucleotides are TGTGCCAGCAGTGCGGGGGAGACCTACGAGCAGTACTTC.

The chain employs TRBV5-1 and TRBJ2-2; D is possibly TRBD2 (5 bases). The V gene lost 1 base and the J gene lost 0 bases, with 10 bases spanning the gap. The CDR3 consists of 16 residues. Germline values: CDR1 SGHRS, CDR2 YFSETQ. The CDR3 bases are TGCGCCAGCAGCTTGACGAGCGGTACGAACACCGGGGAGCTGTTTTTT. Translating gives CASSLTSGTNTGELFF. Together with reference TRBV5-1 and TRBJ2-2, the CDR3 gives the full variable domain: KAGVTQTPRYLIKTRGQQVTLSCSPISGHRSVSWYQQTPGQGLQFLFEYFSETQRNKGNFPGRFSGRQFSNSRSEMNVSTLELGDSALYLCASSLTSGTNTGELFFGEGSRLTVL.

In its sample, this clone was seen a few times. This chain links TRBV6-5 with TRBJ2-1, with TRBD2 matching 7 bases. Germline lookup yields CDR1 MNHEY and CDR2 SVGAGI. The CDR3 sequence is 14 residues long. With 6 bases clipped from V and 7 bases from J, the junction kept 9 bases outside the gene matches. The CDR3 sequence: CASRGDYGRNEQFF. In nucleotides, the CDR3 is TGTGCCAGCAGGGGGGACTATGGTAGGAATGAGCAGTTCTTC.

The chain links TRBV6-5 to TRBJ2-7; TRBD2 agrees at 13 bases. This CDR3 region has 13 residues. J gave up 3 bases and V 9 bases, and 2 bases lay outside the gene matches. Germline lookup yields CDR1 MNHEY and CDR2 SVGAGI. For the CDR3, the DNA is TGTGCCAGTGGACTAGCGGGAGACTACGAGCAGTACTTC. Amino acids: CASGLAGDYEQYF.

In regard to this clone: This sample includes further DNA sequences coding for the same CDR3. This sequence joins TRBV5-4 and TRBJ1-2, with D possibly TRBD1 on 6 matching bases. The CDR3 runs 13 residues. The V gene's germline CDR1 is SGHNT and CDR2 YYREEE (reference sequence). The V end was cut by 4 bases, the J end by 3 bases, with 10 bases between. CDR3 bases: TGTGCCAGCAGCCCGGACAGAGACTATGGCTACACCTTC. It translates to CASSPDRDYGYTF.

This chain connects TRBV2 to TRBJ1-1; a weak D match, TRBD1 (6 bases). V was trimmed by 6 bases and J by 2 bases, leaving 10 bases between them. CDR3 length: 13 amino acids. The germline CDR1 and CDR2 sequences are SNHLY and FYNNEI. CDR3 in DNA: TGTGCCAGCAGCTGGACAGCCAACACTGAAGCTTTCTTT. Residues: CASSWTANTEAFF.